The 14 T cell receptor beta chains below were found in one sample sequenced in a study of T cells in women clearing cervical HPV infection. Libraries were prepared by immunoSEQ multiplex PCR; TCRdb keeps only in-frame clonotypes and omits some of them. The sample holds some 39,000 clones. The specimen was blood buffy coat. Receptor source: a woman aged 18-69 years with a cervical HPV16 infection that either progressed to CIN3+ or cleared (not recorded which).

For this clone: With the read ending 3 residues before the CDR3 end, the germline J gene is used to fill in that end. This chain connects TRBV4-1 to TRBJ2-5; possibly TRBD1 for D (7 bases). Trimming pared 2 bases from V and 3 bases from J, leaving 16 bases between. This CDR3 is 16 amino acids long. CDR1 MGHRA and CDR2 YSYEKL come from the germline V gene. The part of the CDR3 DNA that was read is TGCGCCAGCAGCCAACCCGGCCGGGGGACAGAAGAGACC. Protein sequence: CASSQPGRGTEET. The whole CDR3 protein is CASSQPGRGTEETQYF.

Worth noting for this clone: The read gets to within 3 residues of the CDR3 end, and the germline J gene fills in the rest. The chain recombines TRBV2 with TRBJ2-7, with 7 nucleotides matching TRBD1. The CDR3 extends over 15 amino acids. The germline V gene has CDR1 SNHLY and CDR2 FYNNEI. J was trimmed by 2 bases and V by 4 bases; bases with no gene match: 8. The covered CDR3 bases are TGTGCCAGCAGTGGATCCCGGGACAGACCCTACGAG. It encodes CASSGSRDRPYE. The whole CDR3 reads CASSGSRDRPYEQYF.

A remark on this clone: The sequenced fragment ends 3 residues before the CDR3 boundary, so the rest is inferred from the germline J gene. The rearrangement joins TRBV20-1 to TRBJ1-6; D is ambiguous. The V gene lost 3 bases and the J gene lost 8 bases, with 8 bases spanning the gap. The CDR3 runs to 12 residues. Germline-derived CDR1 and CDR2 are DFQATT and SNEGSKA (reference sequence). CDR3 DNA, as far as it was read: TGCAGTGCTAGTCCCAGTGATTCACCC. Protein: CSASPSDSP. The entire CDR3 protein reads CSASPSDSPLHF.

Details on this clone: The read is 3 residues too short to cover the CDR3 end, so that end is filled in from the germline J gene. The gene calls are TRBV20-1 and TRBJ2-1, with TRBD2 matching over 13 bases. V dropped 6 bases and J dropped 0; count of bases not matched to a gene: 14. The germline CDR1 and CDR2 sequences are DFQATT and SNEGSKA (reference sequence). The CDR3 loop spans 19 amino acids. The DNA read from the CDR3 is TGCAGTGCCCACCCTGGACTAGCGGGAGATTGGCGCTCCTACAATGAG. Residues: CSAHPGLAGDWRSYNE. The whole CDR3 reads CSAHPGLAGDWRSYNEQFF.

In regard to this clone: The sequence runs out 3 residues before the end of the CDR3; the remainder is reconstructed from the germline J gene. V and J are TRBV20-1 and TRBJ1-5; 9 bases are a match to TRBD1. This CDR3 contains 17 residues. Germline CDR1 and CDR2: DFQATT and SNEGSKA (reference sequence). J gave up 0 bases and V 4 bases, and 10 bases lay outside the gene matches. The covered CDR3 bases are TGCAGTGCTACCGGGACAGGGTTTCCTTTTAGCAATCAGCCC. Its translation: CSATGTGFPFSNQP. The whole CDR3 is CSATGTGFPFSNQPQHF.

Remarks on this clone: The CDR3 extends 3 residues past the end of the read, so its final part is completed from the germline J gene. The V gene is TRBV2, the J gene TRBJ1-2; D remains ambiguous. CDR3 length equals 13 residues. Trimming removed 8 bases from V and 4 bases from J, with 14 bases in between. Germline assignment: CDR1 SNHLY and CDR2 FYNNEI. The CDR3 is CASVQSPGYGYTF. The CDR3 bases that were read are TGTGCCAGCGTTCAGAGTCCAGGCTATGGC. Combining the CDR3 with reference TRBV2 and TRBJ1-2 gives the whole variable domain EPEVTQTPSHQVTQMGQEVILRCVPISNHLYFYWYRQILGQKVEFLVSFYNNEISEKSEIFDDQFSVERPDGSNFTLKIRSTKLEDSAMYFCASVQSPGYGYTFGSGTRLTVV.

The sequenced CDR3 bases are TGCAGCGTTCCCCCTAGCGGGAGGGGGTCCTACAATGAG. This codes for CSVPPSGRGSYNE. From start to end, the CDR3 is CSVPPSGRGSYNEQFF. V is TRBV29-1 and J is TRBJ2-1; 12 nucleotides line up with TRBD2. The CDR3 end lies 3 residues beyond the end of the read and is filled in from the germline J gene. The CDR3 loop spans 16 amino acids. Losses at the gene ends were 5 bases for V and 1 base for J; bases not matched to a gene: 6. Germline V CDR1 and CDR2: SQVTM, ANQGSEA.

Concerning this clone: From the germline J gene comes the end of the CDR3, since the read stops 3 residues before it. The chain uses TRBV6-4 and TRBJ2-2, with D unresolved. V was cut by 2 bases and J by 0 bases, with 13 bases left in between. This CDR3 has 17 residues. Germline CDR1 reads MRHNA; CDR2 reads SNTAGT. The CDR3 here is CASSDLSKSPNTGELFF. CDR3 DNA, as far as it was read: TGTGCCAGCAGTGACCTGAGTAAGAGCCCGAACACCGGGGAG.

For this clone: The sequence runs out 3 residues before the end of the CDR3; the remainder is reconstructed from the germline J gene. The chain is built from TRBV30 and TRBJ2-2; tentative D call: TRBD2 (5 bases). This CDR3 contains 12 residues. Trimming shortened V by 2 bases and J by 4 bases, and 5 bases separated the two germline ends. CDR1 and CDR2 (germline): GTSNPN, SVGIG (reference sequence). The CDR3 here is CAWSRGTGELFF. CDR3 bases read: TGTGCCTGGAGTCGGGGCACCGGGGAG.

In regard to this clone: The CDR3 goes on 3 residues after the read ends, and that part is filled in from the germline J gene. V usage is TRBV20-1 and J usage is TRBJ2-5, with 8 bases aligning to TRBD1. Germline loops: CDR1 DFQATT, CDR2 SNEGSKA (reference sequence). The CDR3 has 13 residues. J lost 5 bases, V lost 5 bases, and 7 bases had no gene match. CDR3 in amino acids: CSAHPGGWETQYF. The covered CDR3 bases are TGCAGTGCTCATCCAGGGGGCTGGGAGACC.

Concerning this clone itself: The sequenced fragment ends 3 residues before the CDR3 boundary, so the rest is inferred from the germline J gene. The genes are TRBV7-3 and TRBJ2-3, with D tentatively TRBD2 (6 bases). CDR1 SGHTA and CDR2 FQGTGA come from the germline V gene. The CDR3 has 18 residues. V lost 4 bases, J lost 2 bases, and 22 bases lay in between. The CDR3 loop reads CASSSRGLTRPNTDTQYF. The CDR3 bases that were read are TGTGCCAGCAGCTCCCGCGGACTAACCCGGCCCAACACAGATACG.

Comment on this clone: The read terminates 3 residues ahead of where the CDR3 ends, so the germline J gene completes it. V is TRBV20-1 and J is TRBJ2-1; a possible D gene is TRBD2 (6 bases). Trimming stripped 4 bases from V and 5 bases from J, with 18 bases between. The CDR3 runs 15 residues. Germline V lookup: CDR1 DFQATT, CDR2 SNEGSKA (reference sequence). The covered CDR3 bases are TGCAGTGCTAAAGTCCGGGACTGGGGGGACAATGAG. Its protein product is CSAKVRDWGDNE. The CDR3 in full is CSAKVRDWGDNEQFF.

In regard to this clone: The read finishes 3 residues shy of the CDR3 end, and the germline J gene is used to complete it. The rearrangement joins TRBV5-4 to TRBJ2-3; perhaps TRBD2 as D (6 bases). Germline CDR1 and CDR2: SGHNT and YYREEE (reference sequence). CDR3 size: 16 residues. Trimming took off 1 base at V and 0 bases at J, with 12 bases between the two ends. CDR3 DNA (partial): TGTGCCAGCAGCTTGCGTTTCGGGGGTAGCACAGATACG. Protein: CASSLRFGGSTDT. The CDR3 in its entirety is CASSLRFGGSTDTQYF.

As for this clone: Coverage ceases 3 residues before the CDR3 finishes, and the germline J gene fills in the end. This rearrangement joins TRBV3-1 (or the pseudogene TRBV3-2) to TRBJ2-7, with a possible D match to TRBD1 (6 bases). The germline V gene encodes CDR1 LGHDT and CDR2 YNNKEL (reference sequence). CDR3 length: 15 residues. Between the trimmed V and J ends, which lost 3 bases and 5 bases, there was a span of 17 bases. CDR3 residues: CASSQVLQGVDEQYF. Partial CDR3 DNA: TGTGCCAGCAGCCAGGTACTACAGGGTGTCGACGAG.